This TCR beta chain came from a study of blood T cell repertoires in COVID-19. TCRdb's table, derived via immunoSEQ multiplex PCR, lists solely in-frame clones and lacks some. The data show approximately 15,000 clones, around 92% seen once. CDR1 is SGHNT and CDR2 is YYREEE in the germline V gene (reference sequence). The CDR3 sequence is 14 residues long. V dropped 4 bases and J dropped 8; count of bases not matched to a gene: 8. The TCR comes from a human donor in a cohort sampled during active COVID-19. Sequenced sample: peripheral blood. The rearrangement links TRBV5-4 to TRBJ1-2; 10 nucleotides match TRBD1. As DNA, the CDR3 is TGTGCCAGCAGCCCCGACAGGGGGCGCGTGGGCTACACCTTC. This gives the protein CASSPDRGRVGYTF.